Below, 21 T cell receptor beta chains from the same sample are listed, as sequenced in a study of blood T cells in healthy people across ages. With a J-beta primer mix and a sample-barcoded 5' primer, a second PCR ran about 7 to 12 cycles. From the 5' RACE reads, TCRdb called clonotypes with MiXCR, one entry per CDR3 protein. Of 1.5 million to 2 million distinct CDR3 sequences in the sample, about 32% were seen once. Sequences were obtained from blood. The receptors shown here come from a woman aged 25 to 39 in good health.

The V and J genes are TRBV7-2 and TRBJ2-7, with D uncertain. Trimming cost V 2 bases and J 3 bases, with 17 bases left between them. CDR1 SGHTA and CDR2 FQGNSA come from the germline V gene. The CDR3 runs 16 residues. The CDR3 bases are TGTGCCAGCAGCTTAAGGATCGCGGATATGCGCTACGAGCAGTACTTC. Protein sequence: CASSLRIADMRYEQYF.

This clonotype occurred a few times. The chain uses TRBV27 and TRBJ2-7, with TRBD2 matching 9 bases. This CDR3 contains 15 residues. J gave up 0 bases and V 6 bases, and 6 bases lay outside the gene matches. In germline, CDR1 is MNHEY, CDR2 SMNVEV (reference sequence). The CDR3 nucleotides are TGTGCCAGCAGGGGAAGCGGGAGGCCCTCCTACGAGCAGTACTTC. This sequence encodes CASRGSGRPSYEQYF.

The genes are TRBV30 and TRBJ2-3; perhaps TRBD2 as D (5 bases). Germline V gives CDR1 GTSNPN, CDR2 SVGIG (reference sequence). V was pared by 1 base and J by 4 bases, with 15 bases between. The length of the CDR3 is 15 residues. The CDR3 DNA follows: TGTGCCTGGAGTGCGAGGGAAAGTGGGGCAGATACGCAGTATTTT. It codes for CAWSARESGADTQYF.

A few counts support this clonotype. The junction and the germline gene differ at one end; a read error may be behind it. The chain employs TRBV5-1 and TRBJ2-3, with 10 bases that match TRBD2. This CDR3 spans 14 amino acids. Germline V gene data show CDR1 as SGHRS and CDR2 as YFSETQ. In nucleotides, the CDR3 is TGCGCCAGCAACTTGGGGGCTAGCGGGAGCCGGCAGTATTTT. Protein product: CASNLGASGSRQYF.

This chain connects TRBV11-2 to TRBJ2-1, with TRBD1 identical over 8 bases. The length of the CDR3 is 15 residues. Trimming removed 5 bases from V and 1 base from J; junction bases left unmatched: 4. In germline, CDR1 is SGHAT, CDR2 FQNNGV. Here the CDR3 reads CASSGGDRSYNEQFF. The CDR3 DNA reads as TGTGCCAGCAGCGGAGGGGACAGGTCCTACAATGAGCAGTTCTTC.

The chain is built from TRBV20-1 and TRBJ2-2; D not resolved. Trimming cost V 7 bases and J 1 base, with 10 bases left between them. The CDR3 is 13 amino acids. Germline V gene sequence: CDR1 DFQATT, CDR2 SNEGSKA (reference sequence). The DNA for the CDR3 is TGCAGTGTGTCTGCGGTGAACACCGGGGAGCTGTTTTTT. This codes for CSVSAVNTGELFF.

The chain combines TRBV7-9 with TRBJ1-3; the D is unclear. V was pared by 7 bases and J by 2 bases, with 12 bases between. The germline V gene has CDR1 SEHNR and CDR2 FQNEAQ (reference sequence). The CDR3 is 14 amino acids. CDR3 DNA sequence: TGTGCCAGCACCACCCCGGGTCCTGGAAACACCATATATTTT. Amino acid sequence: CASTTPGPGNTIYF.

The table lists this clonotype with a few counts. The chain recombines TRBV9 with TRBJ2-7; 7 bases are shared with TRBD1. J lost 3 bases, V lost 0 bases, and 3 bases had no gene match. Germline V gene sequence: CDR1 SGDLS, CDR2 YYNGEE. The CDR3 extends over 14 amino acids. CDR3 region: CASSVAAGGYEQYF. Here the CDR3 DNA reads TGTGCCAGCAGCGTAGCTGCAGGGGGCTACGAGCAGTACTTC.

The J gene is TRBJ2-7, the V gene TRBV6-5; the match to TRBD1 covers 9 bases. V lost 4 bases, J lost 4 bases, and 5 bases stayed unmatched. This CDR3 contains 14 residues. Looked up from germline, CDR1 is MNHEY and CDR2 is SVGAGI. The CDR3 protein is CASSSDRGGYEQYF. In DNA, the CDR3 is TGTGCCAGCAGTTCGGACAGGGGTGGGTACGAGCAGTACTTC.

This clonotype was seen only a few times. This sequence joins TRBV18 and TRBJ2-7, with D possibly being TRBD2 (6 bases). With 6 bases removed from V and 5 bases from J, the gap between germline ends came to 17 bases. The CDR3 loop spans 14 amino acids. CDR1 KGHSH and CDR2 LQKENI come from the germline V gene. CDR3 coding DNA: TGTGCCAGCTCCCGGCGGGACGATAGCGACGAGCAGTACTTC. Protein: CASSRRDDSDEQYF.

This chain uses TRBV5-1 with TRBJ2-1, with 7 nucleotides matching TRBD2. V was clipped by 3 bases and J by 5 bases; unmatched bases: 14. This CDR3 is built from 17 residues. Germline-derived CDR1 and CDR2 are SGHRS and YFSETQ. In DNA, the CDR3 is TGCGCCAGCAGCTCAGCGGGACGGCTAAGTTCCCACAATGAGCAGTTCTTC. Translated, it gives CASSSAGRLSSHNEQFF.

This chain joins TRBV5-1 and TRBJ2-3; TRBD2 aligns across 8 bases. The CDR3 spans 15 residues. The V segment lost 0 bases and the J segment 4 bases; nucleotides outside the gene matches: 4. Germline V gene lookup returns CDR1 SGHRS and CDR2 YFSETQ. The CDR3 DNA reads TGCGCCAGCAGCTTGGGGGCTAGCGGGTCAGATACGCAGTATTTT. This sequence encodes CASSLGASGSDTQYF.

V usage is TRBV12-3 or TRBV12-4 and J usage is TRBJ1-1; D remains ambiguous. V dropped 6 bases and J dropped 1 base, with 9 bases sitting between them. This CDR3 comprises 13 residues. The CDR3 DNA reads TGTGCCAGCAGGTACGTCCAGAACACTGAAGCTTTCTTT. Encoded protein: CASRYVQNTEAFF.

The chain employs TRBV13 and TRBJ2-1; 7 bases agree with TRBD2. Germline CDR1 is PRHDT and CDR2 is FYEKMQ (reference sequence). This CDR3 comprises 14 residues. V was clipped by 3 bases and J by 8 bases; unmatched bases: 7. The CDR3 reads CASSFRLARHEQFF. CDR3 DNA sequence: TGTGCCAGCAGCTTCAGACTAGCTCGGCATGAGCAGTTCTTC.

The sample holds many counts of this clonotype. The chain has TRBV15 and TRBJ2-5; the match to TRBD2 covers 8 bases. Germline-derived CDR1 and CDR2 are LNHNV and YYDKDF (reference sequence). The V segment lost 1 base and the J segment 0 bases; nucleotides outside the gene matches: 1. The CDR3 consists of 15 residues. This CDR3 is CATSRGAGDQETQYF. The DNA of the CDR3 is TGTGCCACCAGCAGAGGAGCGGGGGACCAAGAGACCCAGTACTTC.

This CDR3 reads CNAPPRLAAHTDTQYF. In DNA form, the CDR3 reads TGCAACGCTCCACCTAGACTAGCCGCCCACACAGATACGCAGTATTTT. The chain joins TRBV20-1 to TRBJ2-3, with 7 bases that match TRBD2. CDR1 and CDR2 (germline): DFQATT, SNEGSKA (reference sequence). There are 16 residues in the CDR3.

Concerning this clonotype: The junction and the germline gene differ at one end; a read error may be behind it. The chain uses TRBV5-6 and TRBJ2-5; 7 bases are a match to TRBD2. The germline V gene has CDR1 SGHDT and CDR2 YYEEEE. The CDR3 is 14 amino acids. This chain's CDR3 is CASSLLAPQETQYF. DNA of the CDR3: TGCGCCAGCAGCTTACTAGCGCCTCAGGAGACCCAGTACTTC.

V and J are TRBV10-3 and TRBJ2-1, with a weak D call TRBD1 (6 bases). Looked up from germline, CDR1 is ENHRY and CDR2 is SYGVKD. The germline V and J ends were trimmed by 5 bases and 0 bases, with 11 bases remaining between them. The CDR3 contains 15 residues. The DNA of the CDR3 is TGTGCCATCAGTTACAGGGAAAGCTCCTACAATGAGCAGTTCTTC. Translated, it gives CAISYRESSYNEQFF.

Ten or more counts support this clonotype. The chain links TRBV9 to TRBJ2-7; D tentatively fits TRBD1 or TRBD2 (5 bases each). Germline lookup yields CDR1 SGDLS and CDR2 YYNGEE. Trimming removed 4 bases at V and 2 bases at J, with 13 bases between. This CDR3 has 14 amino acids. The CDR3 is CASSPGTVAYEQYF. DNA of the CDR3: TGTGCCAGCAGCCCGGGGACGGTAGCCTACGAGCAGTACTTC.

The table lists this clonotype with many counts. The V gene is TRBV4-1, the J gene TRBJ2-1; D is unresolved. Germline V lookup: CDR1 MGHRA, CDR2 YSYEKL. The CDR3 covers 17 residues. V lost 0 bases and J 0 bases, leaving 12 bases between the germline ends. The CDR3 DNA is TGCGCCAGCAGCCAAGATTGGCGGAGAAGCTCCTACAATGAGCAGTTCTTC. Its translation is CASSQDWRRSSYNEQFF.

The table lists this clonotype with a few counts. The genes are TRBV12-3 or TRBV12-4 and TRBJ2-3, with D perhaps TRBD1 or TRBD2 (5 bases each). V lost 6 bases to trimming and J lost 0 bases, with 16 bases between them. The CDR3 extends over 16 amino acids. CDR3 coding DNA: TGTGCCAGCAGCCTAGGGACCATGGCAAGCACAGATACGCAGTATTTT. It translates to CASSLGTMASTDTQYF.